The sequence of this TCR beta chain was determined in a study of regulatory T cells in long-lasting Graves disease. Study-level results: Repertoires from persistent disease leaned toward TRBV28, TRBJ1-2 and TRBJ2-5. Peripheral blood was the sole material, not thyroid tissue.

CDR3 regions were amplified by Arm-PCR using iRepertoire HTBI primers to build TCR beta libraries. TCRdb redid the calling of the multiplex PCR reads with MiXCR, one entry per CDR3 protein. The table lists 400,000 to 650,000 distinct CDR3 sequences, roughly 15% of them singletons. Regarding time point: newly diagnosed GD, antithyroid drugs for less than 3 months. PBMC RNA was the source of the TCR library. CDR1 MGHDK and CDR2 SYGVNS come from the germline V gene. This CDR3 region has 16 residues. With V trimmed by 3 bases and J by 6 bases, 11 bases remained unmatched. This clonotype was counted once. No antigen is known for it. A read error is possible here, since a much larger clone lies one base away. These same records also appear under a second study, on T cells in Graves' hyperthyroidism and ophthalmopathy. Per that study: First-round RT-PCR with HTBI primers amplified the TCR CDR3 region. Peripheral blood also featured most of the thyroid clonotypes expanded above 0.001.

The sequencing used peripheral blood mononuclear cells (PBMCs), collected at new diagnosis, from a patient treated with antithyroid drugs. The source is a woman between 40 and 65 years old with Graves disease. The J gene is TRBJ1-2, the V gene TRBV25-1; 9 bases are shared with TRBD1. In DNA form, the CDR3 reads TGTGCCAGCAGTGACAGAAGTACAGGGGGCCGCCATGGCTACACCTTC. Translating it yields CASSDRSTGGRHGYTF.